The 26 T cell receptor beta chains reported below all come from one sample, sequenced in a study of T cell clonotyping in hematopoietic cell transplantation. Time point given: recipient sample about 28 days before transplant, after cytoreduction. Sequencing used immunoSEQ multiplex PCR; TCRdb keeps in-frame clones, though not all of them. This table has under 45,000 clones, around 95% appearing once. The source material was peripheral blood mononuclear cells, sampled before stem cell transplant. Receptor source: a man aged 40-50 years with chronic myeloid leukemia. Some clones in this sample may be carry-over from other donors' samples.

This chain links TRBV6-1 with TRBJ1-2; no firm D call. The germline V gene encodes CDR1 MNHNS and CDR2 SASEGT. The V end lost 2 bases, the J end lost 8 bases, and 12 bases lay between the germline ends. CDR3 length: 13 residues. CDR3 sequence: CASSERREGGYTF. CDR3 in DNA: TGTGCCAGCAGTGAAAGGAGGGAAGGGGGCTACACCTTC.

The chain is built from TRBV7-2 and TRBJ2-5; TRBD2 is a possible D gene (7 bases). The CDR3 consists of 14 residues. Trimming left V 4 bases short and J 5 bases short, with 14 bases between. Germline assignment: CDR1 SGHTA and CDR2 FQGNSA. The CDR3 region is CASSYGGRMETQYF. In nucleotides, the CDR3 is TGTGCCAGCAGCTACGGGGGGCGAATGGAGACCCAGTACTTC. Full variable domain (missing parts from reference TRBV7-2 and TRBJ2-5): GAGVSQSPSNKVTEKGKDVELRCDPISGHTALYWYRQSLGQGLEFLIYFQGNSAPDKSGLPSDRFSAERTGGSVSTLTIQRTQQEDSAVYLCASSYGGRMETQYFGPGTRLLVL.

The CDR3 DNA is TGCGCCAGCAGGCCCGATTTAGCGGGGGGGCAAACAGATACGCAGTATTTT. Amino acids: CASRPDLAGGQTDTQYF. This chain uses TRBV5-1 with TRBJ2-3, with 11 bases matching TRBD2. Germline V gene data show CDR1 as SGHRS and CDR2 as YFSETQ. The V segment lost 5 bases and the J segment 3 bases; nucleotides outside the gene matches: 11. This CDR3 comprises 17 residues.

The chain combines TRBV5-5 with TRBJ1-5; 8 bases agree with TRBD1. The CDR3 is 17 amino acids. Germline V gives CDR1 SGHKS, CDR2 YYEKEE (reference sequence). J lost 0 bases, V lost 4 bases, and 9 bases had no gene match. The CDR3 sequence: CASSAGTGSYSNQPQHF. In nucleotides, the CDR3 is TGTGCCAGCAGCGCCGGGACAGGCTCATATAGCAATCAGCCCCAGCATTTT.

The chain links TRBV5-8 to TRBJ2-7; weak D call: TRBD1 (6 bases). This CDR3 comprises 14 residues. V was pared by 4 bases and J by 6 bases, with 17 bases between. Germline values: CDR1 SGHTS, CDR2 YDEGEE. CDR3 residues: CASSPDSWSIEQYF. CDR3 nucleotides: TGTGCCAGCAGCCCGGACAGCTGGAGTATCGAGCAGTACTTC.

The chain has TRBV4-3 and TRBJ2-1; unclear D gene. Trimming left V 0 bases short and J 4 bases short, with 7 bases between. Looked up from germline, CDR1 is LGHNA and CDR2 is YSLEER. The CDR3 runs 14 residues. The CDR3 is CASSQDGGYNEQFF. The CDR3 bases are TGCGCCAGCAGCCAAGATGGCGGATACAATGAGCAGTTCTTC.

The chain employs TRBV4-3 and TRBJ1-6; weak D call: TRBD1 (6 bases). CDR3 length equals 13 residues. CDR1 is LGHNA, CDR2 YSLEER, per germline. V was pared by 4 bases and J by 7 bases, with 8 bases between. CDR3 sequence (DNA): TGCGCCAGCAGCCCCGACAGGAATTCACCCCTCCACTTT. Residues: CASSPDRNSPLHF.

J is TRBJ2-3 and V is TRBV6-1, with D uncertain. In germline, CDR1 is MNHNS, CDR2 SASEGT. CDR3 length: 11 amino acids. As DNA, the CDR3 is TGTGCGAGTGAAGGCACAGATACGCAGTATTTT. It is translated as CASEGTDTQYF.

The V call is TRBV28, the J call TRBJ1-2; 7 positions match TRBD1. The V gene end was trimmed by 5 bases and the J gene end by 2 bases; junction bases not matched to a gene: 2. Germline V gives CDR1 MDHEN, CDR2 SYDVKM. CDR3 length: 13 amino acids. The CDR3 loop reads CASSKDRNYGYTF. The CDR3 DNA sequence: TGTGCCAGCAGTAAGGACAGGAACTATGGCTACACCTTC.

The chain carries TRBV5-1 and TRBJ2-3; possible D gene TRBD2, 6 bases. V was clipped by 0 bases and J by 4 bases, with 12 bases between them. In germline, CDR1 is SGHRS, CDR2 YFSETQ. The CDR3 totals 15 residues. The CDR3: CASSLAGSGADTQYF. CDR3 sequence (DNA): TGCGCCAGCAGCTTGGCCGGGAGTGGCGCAGATACGCAGTATTTT.

V usage is TRBV30 and J usage is TRBJ2-7, with 7 bases fitting TRBD1. CDR1 is GTSNPN and CDR2 is SVGIG in the germline V gene (reference sequence). The J segment lost 3 bases and the V segment lost 1 base, leaving 0 bases of the junction unmatched. The CDR3 contains 12 residues. CDR3 residues: CAWSAGGYEQYF. CDR3 coding DNA: TGTGCCTGGAGTGCAGGGGGCTACGAGCAGTACTTC.

The CDR3 nucleotides are TGTGCCAGCAGCCCACCTAGTGGGGGGGTTTATGGTGGCTACACCTTC. This gives the protein CASSPPSGGVYGGYTF. This sequence joins TRBV7-3 and TRBJ1-2, with D tentatively TRBD1 (5 bases). The CDR3 runs 16 residues. The ends were cut back, 5 bases at V and 7 bases at J, with 23 bases in the middle. Germline values: CDR1 SGHTA, CDR2 FQGTGA.

The rearrangement links TRBV4-3 to TRBJ2-1; a possible D gene is TRBD2 (7 bases). This CDR3 has 19 amino acids. Per germline, CDR1 LGHNA and CDR2 YSLEER. V lost 1 base, J lost 0 bases, and 19 bases lay in between. The CDR3 bases are TGCGCCAGCAGCCAAGGGGGCGGCGGGGGCCTTAGCTCCTACAATGAGCAGTTCTTC. This gives the protein CASSQGGGGGLSSYNEQFF.

CDR3 DNA: TGTGCCAGCAGTTTAGACAGGGCCGGCTATGGCTACACCTTC. This sequence encodes CASSLDRAGYGYTF. The rearrangement links TRBV28 to TRBJ1-2; 7 bases are a match to TRBD1. Unmatched junction bases numbered 4, after V lost 2 bases and J lost 4 bases. This CDR3 is 14 amino acids long. Germline CDR1 MDHEN, CDR2 SYDVKM.

This chain joins TRBV7-6 and TRBJ1-2; no firm D call. The length of the CDR3 is 15 residues. The V and J ends lost 1 base and 2 bases respectively, with 11 bases between them. CDR1 is SGHVS, CDR2 FNYEAQ, per germline. The CDR3 bases are TGTGCCAGCAGCTTAGACTGGGCAGGAAACTATGGCTACACCTTC. Its protein product is CASSLDWAGNYGYTF. Filled out from reference TRBV7-6 and TRBJ1-2, the complete variable domain reads GAGVSQSPRYKVTKRGQDVALRCDPISGHVSLYWYRQALGQGPEFLTYFNYEAQQDKSGLPNDRFSAERPEGSISTLTIQRTEQRDSAMYRCASSLDWAGNYGYTFGSGTRLTVV.

This sequence joins TRBV10-3 and TRBJ1-1, with D perhaps TRBD1 (6 bases). This CDR3 has 14 amino acids. Trimming removed 6 bases from V and 4 bases from J, with 15 bases in between. Germline CDR1 ENHRY, CDR2 SYGVKD. CDR3 DNA: TGTGCCATCAGGAGACGGGACATGGGCACTGAAGCTTTCTTT. Translating it yields CAIRRRDMGTEAFF.

The chain couples TRBV9 to TRBJ2-6; the D is unclear. Trimming removed 8 bases from V and 0 bases from J, with 6 bases in between. There are 13 residues in the CDR3. The germline V gene has CDR1 SGDLS and CDR2 YYNGEE. This CDR3 is CASRSSGANVLTF. Written as DNA, the CDR3 is TGTGCCAGTCGAAGCTCTGGGGCCAACGTCCTGACTTTC.

V and J are TRBV21-1 and TRBJ1-2; no DNA check was done on the table's D call, TRBD1. TRBV21-1 has pseudogene status. CDR3 size: 15 residues. The CDR3 reads CASSKLAGNVDGYTF. The CDR3 bases are TGTGCCAGCAGCAAGCTTGCAGGTAACGTTGATGGCTACACCTTC.

The V gene is TRBV5-4, the J gene TRBJ2-3; TRBD2 matches 9 bases. V shed 0 bases, J shed 5 bases, and the junction held 16 bases outside the gene matches. CDR1 is SGHNT, CDR2 YYREEE, per germline (reference sequence). The CDR3 runs to 19 residues. CDR3 loop: CASSLGGPRGGGAIDTQYF. CDR3 in DNA: TGTGCCAGCAGCTTGGGGGGGCCCAGGGGCGGGGGGGCCATAGATACGCAGTATTTT.

The J gene is TRBJ1-6, the V gene TRBV2; D not certain. Germline lookup yields CDR1 SNHLY and CDR2 FYNNEI. The ends were cut back, 7 bases at V and 8 bases at J, with 9 bases in the middle. The CDR3 has 12 residues. Here the CDR3 DNA reads TGTGCCAGCAAAGGCGTGGATTCACCCCTCCACTTT. This gives the protein CASKGVDSPLHF.

The rearrangement joins TRBV5-8 to TRBJ2-7, with unresolved D. Trimming removed 6 bases from V and 1 base from J, with 11 bases in between. The CDR3 runs 13 residues. The germline gives CDR1 SGHTS, CDR2 YDEGEE. CDR3 coding DNA: TGTGCCAGCAAATCCCCCGGGTCCTACGAGCAGTACTTC. Its protein is CASKSPGSYEQYF.

To note about this clone: Other DNA sequences in the sample encode the same CDR3. The J gene is TRBJ1-1, the V gene TRBV6-4; 8 bases match TRBD1. Germline CDR1 is MRHNA and CDR2 is SNTAGT. After removal of 2 bases from V and 1 base from J, the junction contained 3 bases not matched to a gene. CDR3 length equals 15 residues. This CDR3 is CASSDTGTGNTEAFF. DNA of the CDR3: TGTGCCAGCAGTGACACTGGGACAGGGAACACTGAAGCTTTCTTT.

V and J are TRBV10-3 and TRBJ2-7; 7 bases fit TRBD2. The CDR3 loop spans 14 amino acids. Germline values: CDR1 ENHRY, CDR2 SYGVKD. Germline trimming cut 6 bases from V and 5 bases from J; bases unmatched to any gene: 10. The CDR3 DNA follows: TGTGCCATCAGATCCTCGACTAGCAGCGACGAGCAGTACTTC. It is translated as CAIRSSTSSDEQYF.

The chain uses TRBV11-2 and TRBJ1-3; D gene uncertain. Deletions cut 5 bases from V and 1 base from J, with 15 bases between. Germline CDR1 and CDR2: SGHAT and FQNNGV. The CDR3 sequence is 16 residues long. In DNA, the CDR3 is TGTGCCAGCAGCCTGACGCGGAGCGTGTCTGGAAACACCATATATTTT. This codes for CASSLTRSVSGNTIYF.

This clone has a single count. The V call is TRBV30, the J call TRBJ1-1, with D maybe TRBD1 (6 bases). The CDR3 contains 17 residues. CDR1 and CDR2 from the germline V gene are GTSNPN and SVGIG (reference sequence). V shed 2 bases and J shed 1 base, with 20 bases lying between them. The CDR3 reads CAWSINRVAYSNTEAFF. The CDR3 nucleotides read TGTGCCTGGAGTATAAACAGGGTGGCCTATTCGAACACTGAAGCTTTCTTT. The whole variable domain, remainder taken from reference TRBV30 and TRBJ1-1, is SQTIHQWPATLVQPVGSPLSLECTVEGTSNPNLYWYRQAAGRGLQLLFYSVGIGQISSEVPQNLSASRPQDRQFILSSKKLLLSDSGFYLCAWSINRVAYSNTEAFFGQGTRLTVV.

In its sample, this clone was seen once. The chain uses TRBV7-2 and TRBJ1-4; the D is unclear. From germline, CDR1 is SGHTA and CDR2 FQGNSA. Trimming left V 3 bases short and J 8 bases short, with 13 bases between. The CDR3 has 14 residues. In DNA, the CDR3 is TGTGCCAGCAGCTTTAGGCAGGTCGACGAAAAACTGTTTTTT. Translated, it gives CASSFRQVDEKLFF. Together with reference TRBV7-2 and TRBJ1-4, the CDR3 gives the full variable domain: GAGVSQSPSNKVTEKGKDVELRCDPISGHTALYWYRQSLGQGLEFLIYFQGNSAPDKSGLPSDRFSAERTGGSVSTLTIQRTQQEDSAVYLCASSFRQVDEKLFFGSGTQLSVL.